Described below is a single T cell receptor beta chain sequence and its context. This record belongs to a study of PD-L1 blockade in urothelial cancer. About the research overall: Atezolizumab (1,200 mg intravenously every 3 weeks) began in the mid-2010s for patients. Blood-derived samples held a median roughly 150,000 T cells.

CDR3 size: 13 residues. Germline lookup yields CDR1 ENHRY and CDR2 SYGVKD. V lost 6 bases and J 1 base, leaving 9 bases between the germline ends. Here immunoSEQ multiplex PCR was the method, and the copy in TCRdb shows in-frame clones only, minus some. The sample holds 70,000 to 90,000 clones, about 81% seen once. The sequence derives from a man aged 70 or older with urothelial cancer. The sample was PBMCs, taken around atezolizumab (anti-PD-L1) treatment. The genes are TRBV10-3 and TRBJ1-1, with TRBD1 as a possible D gene (6 bases). In nucleotides, the CDR3 is TGTGCCATCAGAGTGACAGGGAACACTGAAGCTTTCTTT. The encoded protein is CAIRVTGNTEAFF.